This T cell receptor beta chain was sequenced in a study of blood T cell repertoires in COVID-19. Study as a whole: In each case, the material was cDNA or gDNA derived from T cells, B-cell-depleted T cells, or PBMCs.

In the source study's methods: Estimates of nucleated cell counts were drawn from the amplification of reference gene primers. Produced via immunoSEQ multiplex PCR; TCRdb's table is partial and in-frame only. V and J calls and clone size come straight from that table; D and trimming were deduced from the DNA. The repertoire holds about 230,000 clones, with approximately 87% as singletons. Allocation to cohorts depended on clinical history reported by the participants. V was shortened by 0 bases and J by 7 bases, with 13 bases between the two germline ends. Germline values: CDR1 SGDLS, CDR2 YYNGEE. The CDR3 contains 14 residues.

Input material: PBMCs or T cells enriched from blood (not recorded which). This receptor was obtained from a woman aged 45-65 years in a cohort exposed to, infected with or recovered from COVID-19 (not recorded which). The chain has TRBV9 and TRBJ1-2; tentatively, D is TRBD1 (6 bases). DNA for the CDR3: TGTGCCAGCAGCGTAGAAGGGGGAGGGGGTGGCTACACCTTC. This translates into CASSVEGGGGGYTF.